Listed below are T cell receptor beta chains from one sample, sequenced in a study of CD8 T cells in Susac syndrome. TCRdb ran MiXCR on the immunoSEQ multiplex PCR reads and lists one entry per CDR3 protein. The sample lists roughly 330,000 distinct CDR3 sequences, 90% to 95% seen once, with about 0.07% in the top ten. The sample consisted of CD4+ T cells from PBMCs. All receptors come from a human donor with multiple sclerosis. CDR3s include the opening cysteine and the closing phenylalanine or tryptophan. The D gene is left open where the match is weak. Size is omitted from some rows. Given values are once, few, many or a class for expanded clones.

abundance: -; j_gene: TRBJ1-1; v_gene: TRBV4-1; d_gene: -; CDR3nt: TGCGCCAGCGGGCACAGAGGGAACACTGAAGCTTTCTTT; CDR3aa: CASGHRGNTEAFF
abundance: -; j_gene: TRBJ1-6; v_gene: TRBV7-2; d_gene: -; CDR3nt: TGTGCCAGCAGCCCAGTGGGGATGGATTCACCCCTCCACTTT; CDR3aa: CASSPVGMDSPLHF
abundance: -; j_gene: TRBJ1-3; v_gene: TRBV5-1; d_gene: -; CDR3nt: TGCGCCAGCCGACCGGAAGTATCGGGAAACACCATATATTTT; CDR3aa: CASRPEVSGNTIYF
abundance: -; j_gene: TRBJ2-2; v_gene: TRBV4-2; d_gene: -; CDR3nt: TGTGCCAGCAGCCGAGTGAGGGGCCACCCAACCTTCACCGGGGAGCTGTTTTTT; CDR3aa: CASSRVRGHPTFTGELFF
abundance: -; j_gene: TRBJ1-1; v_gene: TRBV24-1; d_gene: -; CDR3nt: TGTGCCACCAGTGGTTGGCCGGGGGGCACGGGGAACACTGAAGCTTTCTTT; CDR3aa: CATSGWPGGTGNTEAFF
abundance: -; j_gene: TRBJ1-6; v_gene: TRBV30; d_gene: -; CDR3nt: TGTGCCTGGAAAGGCCCCTGGTCACCCCTCCACTTT; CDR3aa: CAWKGPWSPLHF
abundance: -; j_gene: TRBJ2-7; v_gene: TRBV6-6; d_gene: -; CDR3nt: TGTGCCAGCAGTGACAAAATCCGGGATCGCAAAGAGTACTTC; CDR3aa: CASSDKIRDRKEYF
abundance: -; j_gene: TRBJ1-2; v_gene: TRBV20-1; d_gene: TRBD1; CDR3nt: TGCAGTGCCTCACGCTTAGGACAGGTTGACTATGGCTACACCTTC; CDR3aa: CSASRLGQVDYGYTF
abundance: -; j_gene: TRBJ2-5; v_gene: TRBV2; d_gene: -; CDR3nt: TGTGCCAGCAGGATGGGCTCGGGGGGCCGGCAAGAGACCCAGTACTTC; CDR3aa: CASRMGSGGRQETQYF
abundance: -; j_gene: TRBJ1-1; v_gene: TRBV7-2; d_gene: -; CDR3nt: TGTGCCAGCAGCACCACTACAGGCACTGAAGCTTTCTTT; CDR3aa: CASSTTTGTEAFF
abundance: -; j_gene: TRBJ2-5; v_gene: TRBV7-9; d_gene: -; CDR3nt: TGTGCCAGCAGCCCCGACAGTTTTGAGACCCAGTACTTC; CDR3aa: CASSPDSFETQYF
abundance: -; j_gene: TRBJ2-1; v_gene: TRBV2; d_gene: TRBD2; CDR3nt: TGTGCCAGCAGTGGAGGTAATTGGACTAGCTACTCCTACAATGAGCAGTTCTTC; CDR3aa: CASSGGNWTSYSYNEQFF
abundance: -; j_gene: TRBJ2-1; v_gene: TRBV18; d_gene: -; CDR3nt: TGTGCCAGCTCACCATTGGGACCTAGCGCCCGCTCCTACAATGAGCAGTTCTTC; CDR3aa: CASSPLGPSARSYNEQFF
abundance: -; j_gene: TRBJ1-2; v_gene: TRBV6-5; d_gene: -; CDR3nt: TGTGCCAGCAGTTACTCCGGGCCCAGGGGCTACACCTTC; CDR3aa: CASSYSGPRGYTF
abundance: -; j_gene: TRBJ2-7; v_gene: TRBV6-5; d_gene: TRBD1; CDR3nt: TGTGCCAGCAGCCCGGACAGGCTTTACTCCTACGAGCAGTACTTC; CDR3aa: CASSPDRLYSYEQYF
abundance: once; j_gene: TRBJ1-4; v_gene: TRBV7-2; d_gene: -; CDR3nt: TGTGCCAGCAGCCCTAGAGGGTTTGAAAAACTGTTTTTT; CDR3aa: CASSPRGFEKLFF
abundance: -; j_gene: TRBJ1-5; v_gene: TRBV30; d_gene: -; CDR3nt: TGTGCCTGGAGTGTACTAGGGCAGGGTGATCAGCCCCAGCATTTT; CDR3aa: CAWSVLGQGDQPQHF
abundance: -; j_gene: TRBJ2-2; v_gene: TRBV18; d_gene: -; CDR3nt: TGTGCCAGCTCACCAACCTCGGCGAACACCGGGGAGCTGTTTTTT; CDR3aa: CASSPTSANTGELFF
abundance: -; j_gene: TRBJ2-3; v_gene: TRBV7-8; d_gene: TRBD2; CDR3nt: TGTGCCAGCAGCTTATCCCCCGCTAGCGGGAGGGCCCCCATGGAGTATTTT; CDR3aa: CASSLSPASGRAPMEYF
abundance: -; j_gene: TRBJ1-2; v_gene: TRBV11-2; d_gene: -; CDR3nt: TGTGCCAGCACCCGAACGAGAAATTATGGCTACACCTTC; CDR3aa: CASTRTRNYGYTF
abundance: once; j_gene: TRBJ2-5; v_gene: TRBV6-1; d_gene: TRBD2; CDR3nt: TGTGCCAGCAGCCGCGGGGGGGCCGTCGAGACCCAGTACTTC; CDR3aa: CASSRGGAVETQYF
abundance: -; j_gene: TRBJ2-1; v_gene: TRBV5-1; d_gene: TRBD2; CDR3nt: TGCGCCAGCAGCTGGGGGGGCAGCGGGGGGACCAATGAGCAGTTCTTC; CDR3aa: CASSWGGSGGTNEQFF
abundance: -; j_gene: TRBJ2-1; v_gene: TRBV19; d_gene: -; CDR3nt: TGTGCCAGTATCGGCGACTCCTACAATGAGCAGTTCTTC; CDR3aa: CASIGDSYNEQFF